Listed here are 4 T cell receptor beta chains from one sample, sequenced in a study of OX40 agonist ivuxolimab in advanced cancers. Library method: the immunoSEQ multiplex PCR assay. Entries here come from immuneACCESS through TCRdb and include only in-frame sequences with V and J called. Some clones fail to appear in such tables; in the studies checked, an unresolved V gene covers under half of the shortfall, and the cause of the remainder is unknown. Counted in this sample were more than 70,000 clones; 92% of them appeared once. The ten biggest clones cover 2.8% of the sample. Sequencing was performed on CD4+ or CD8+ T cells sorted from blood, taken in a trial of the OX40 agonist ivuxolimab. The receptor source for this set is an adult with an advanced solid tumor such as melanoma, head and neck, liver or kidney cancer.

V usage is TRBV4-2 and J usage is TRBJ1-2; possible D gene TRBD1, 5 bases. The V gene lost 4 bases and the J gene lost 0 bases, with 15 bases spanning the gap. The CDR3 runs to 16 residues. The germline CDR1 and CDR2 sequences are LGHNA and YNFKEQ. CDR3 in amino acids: CASSRIAQDTNYGYTF. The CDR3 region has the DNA TGTGCCAGCAGCCGGATTGCACAGGATACTAACTATGGCTACACCTTC.

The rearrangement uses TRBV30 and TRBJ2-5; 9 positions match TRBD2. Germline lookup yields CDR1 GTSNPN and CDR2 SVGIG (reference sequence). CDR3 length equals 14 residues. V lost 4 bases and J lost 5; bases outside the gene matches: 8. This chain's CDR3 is CAWTPRAGGETQYF. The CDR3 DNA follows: TGTGCCTGGACCCCCCGAGCGGGAGGCGAGACCCAGTACTTC.

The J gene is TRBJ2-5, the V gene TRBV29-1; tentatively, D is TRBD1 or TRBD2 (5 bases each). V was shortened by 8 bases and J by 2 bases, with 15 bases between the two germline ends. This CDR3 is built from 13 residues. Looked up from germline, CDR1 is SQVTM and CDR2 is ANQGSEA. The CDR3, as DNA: TGCAGCACCACGGGGCAGCTACAAGAGACCCAGTACTTC. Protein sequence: CSTTGQLQETQYF.

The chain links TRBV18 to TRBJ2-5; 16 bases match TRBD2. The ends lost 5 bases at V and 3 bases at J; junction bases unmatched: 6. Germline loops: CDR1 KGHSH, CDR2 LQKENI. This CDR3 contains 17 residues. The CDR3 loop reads CASSSPGTSGGEETQYF. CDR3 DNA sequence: TGTGCCAGCTCATCCCCCGGGACTAGCGGGGGGGAAGAGACCCAGTACTTC. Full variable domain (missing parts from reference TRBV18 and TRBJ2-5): NAGVMQNPRHLVRRRGQEARLRCSPMKGHSHVYWYRQLPEEGLKFMVYLQKENIIDESGMPKERFSAEFPKEGPSILRIQQVVRGDSAAYFCASSSPGTSGGEETQYFGPGTRLLVL.